This passage covers 14 T cell receptor beta chains from one sample sequenced in a study of glioma-infiltrating T cells after dendritic cell vaccination. Data came from immunoSEQ multiplex PCR; TCRdb stores just in-frame clones and leaves some out. The sample holds approximately 50,000 clones, 75% to 90% seen once. Time point: after dendritic cell vaccination, including at tumor progression/relapse. The sample here was blood, taken after dendritic cell vaccination. The origin of the receptors is a human donor with glioblastoma.

The gene calls are TRBV28 and TRBJ1-1; D unclear. Trimming took 4 bases from V and 1 from J, leaving 13 bases between them. Germline V gene lookup returns CDR1 MDHEN and CDR2 SYDVKM. The CDR3 spans 15 residues. CDR3 in DNA: TGTGCCAGCAGTTGGCTGGCGGAAGAGAACACTGAAGCTTTCTTT. Translated: CASSWLAEENTEAFF.

The DNA of the CDR3 is TGCGCCAGCAGCCGTATAGGACTCGAAAAAAGAAATGAGCAGTTCTTC. Translating it yields CASSRIGLEKRNEQFF. The rearrangement links TRBV4-3 to TRBJ2-1; tentatively, D is TRBD2 (5 bases). Germline-derived CDR1 and CDR2 are LGHNA and YSLEER. V lost 4 bases and J lost 7, with 20 bases in between. The length of the CDR3 is 16 residues.

The V and J genes are TRBV19 and TRBJ1-5, with unresolved D. The germline CDR1 and CDR2 sequences are LNHDA and SQIVND (reference sequence). Trimming took 0 bases from V and 0 from J, leaving 9 bases between them. CDR3 length equals 16 residues. The CDR3 DNA sequence: TGTGCCAGTAGTATAGATAGGAGGACTAGCAATCAGCCCCAGCATTTT. Translating gives CASSIDRRTSNQPQHF.

This chain connects TRBV30 to TRBJ2-1; 8 bases map to TRBD2. This CDR3 has 14 amino acids. CDR1 GTSNPN and CDR2 SVGIG come from the germline V gene (reference sequence). V was clipped by 1 base and J by 1 base; unmatched bases: 0. The CDR3 coding sequence is TGTGCCTGGAGTGCGGGGGGGTCCTACAATGAGCAGTTCTTC. It translates to CAWSAGGSYNEQFF.

This chain connects TRBV19 to TRBJ1-2; a weak D match, TRBD1 (6 bases). Per germline, CDR1 LNHDA and CDR2 SQIVND (reference sequence). This CDR3 contains 14 residues. The ends were cut back, 7 bases at V and 4 bases at J, with 16 bases in the middle. This CDR3 is CASTPPEDSYGYTF. CDR3 coding DNA: TGTGCCAGTACTCCTCCTGAGGACAGCTATGGCTACACCTTC.

The chain couples TRBV7-9 to TRBJ1-5; TRBD1 might be the D (5 bases). The CDR3 contains 15 residues. The germline gives CDR1 SEHNR, CDR2 FQNEAQ (reference sequence). V dropped 4 bases and J dropped 7 bases, with 17 bases sitting between them. CDR3 in DNA: TGTGCCAGCAGCTCCCGTGATGGGGAGGGGCAGCCCCAGCATTTT. Translated: CASSSRDGEGQPQHF.

This clone was detected only once. J is TRBJ2-1 and V is TRBV10-3; TRBD1 aligns across 8 bases. V dropped 5 bases and J dropped 4; count of bases not matched to a gene: 13. Germline assignment: CDR1 ENHRY and CDR2 SYGVKD. This CDR3 is built from 17 residues. CDR3 loop: CAISSLSRDRKYNEQFF. In nucleotides, the CDR3 is TGTGCCATCAGTTCATTGAGCCGGGACAGGAAATACAATGAGCAGTTCTTC.

A single count supports this clone. The chain couples TRBV2 to TRBJ2-1, with 12 bases lining up with TRBD2. Trimming took 10 bases from V and 8 from J; bases not matched to a gene: 9. There are 14 residues in the CDR3. CDR1 is SNHLY and CDR2 is FYNNEI in the germline V gene. The CDR3 loop is CATLASGRVDEQFF. CDR3 nucleotides: TGTGCCACCCTAGCTAGCGGGAGGGTTGATGAGCAGTTCTTC.

V is TRBV28 and J is TRBJ2-6; D might be TRBD1 (6 bases). Germline-derived CDR1 and CDR2 are MDHEN and SYDVKM. The germline V and J ends were trimmed by 5 bases and 2 bases, with 10 bases remaining between them. The CDR3 covers 15 residues. In DNA, the CDR3 is TGTGCCAGCAGTCAGGGGTCTGCTGGGGCCAACGTCCTGACTTTC. Encoded protein: CASSQGSAGANVLTF. Based on the CDR3 plus reference TRBV28 and TRBJ2-6, the full variable domain is DVKVTQSSRYLVKRTGEKVFLECVQDMDHENMFWYRQDPGLGLRLIYFSYDVKMKEKGDIPEGYSVSREKKERFSLILESASTNQTSMYLCASSQGSAGANVLTFGAGSRLTVL.

The V gene is TRBV11-2, the J gene TRBJ1-1; D uncertain. The germline gives CDR1 SGHAT, CDR2 FQNNGV. This CDR3 contains 13 residues. The germline V and J ends were trimmed by 4 bases and 3 bases, with 9 bases remaining between them. Here the CDR3 reads CASSSVGYTEAFF. DNA for the CDR3: TGTGCCAGCAGCTCCGTGGGCTACACTGAAGCTTTCTTT.

This chain joins TRBV28 and TRBJ1-1, with 11 bases identical to TRBD1. This CDR3 comprises 21 residues. Germline V gives CDR1 MDHEN, CDR2 SYDVKM. J was trimmed by 4 bases and V by 5 bases; bases with no gene match: 24. DNA for the CDR3: TGTGCCAGCAGTCATGGCCTCCCCTTGGACAGGGGGCGTTTCTGGGGCACTGAAGCTTTCTTT. Amino acids: CASSHGLPLDRGRFWGTEAFF.

Here the CDR3 reads CASSFGLAGYEQYF. CDR3 nucleotides: TGTGCCAGCAGCTTTGGACTAGCGGGCTACGAGCAGTACTTC. The chain has TRBV27 and TRBJ2-7; 11 bases match TRBD2. The CDR3 is 14 amino acids. The J segment lost 3 bases and the V segment lost 6 bases, leaving 4 bases of the junction unmatched. CDR1 and CDR2 (germline): MNHEY, SMNVEV (reference sequence).

The J gene is TRBJ1-2, the V gene TRBV30; D gene unclear. The length of the CDR3 is 13 residues. The V end was cut by 4 bases, the J end by 4 bases, with 13 bases between. CDR1 and CDR2 from the germline V gene are GTSNPN and SVGIG (reference sequence). In nucleotides, the CDR3 is TGTGCCTGGAACCCTGGACTGGCCTATGGCTACACCTTC. This encodes CAWNPGLAYGYTF.

The chain carries TRBV6-6 and TRBJ1-5, with a weak D call TRBD1 (6 bases). V lost 0 bases, J lost 7 bases, and 13 bases lay in between. Germline loops: CDR1 MNHNY, CDR2 SVGAGI (reference sequence). This CDR3 comprises 15 residues. CDR3 region: CASSYSTSQGQPQHF. The DNA of the CDR3 is TGTGCCAGCAGTTACTCGACTTCCCAGGGGCAGCCCCAGCATTTT.